One and the same sample provided the 11 T cell receptor beta chains below, sequenced in a study of cytomegalovirus exposure and HLA in healthy donors. 60 Vbeta and 13 Jbeta primers were used in PCR. Profiling relied on immunoSEQ multiplex PCR, and the TCRdb table lists in-frame clones only, not all of them. The sample contains approximately 160,000 clones, about 70% of which appear only once. Input material: PBMCs. These receptors were collected from a woman between 40 and 50 years old in good health and CMV-seropositive.

This chain links TRBV7-9 with TRBJ2-3; TRBD1 matches at 7 bases. V lost 5 bases and J lost 3; bases outside the gene matches: 11. Germline loops: CDR1 SEHNR, CDR2 FQNEAQ (reference sequence). The CDR3 loop spans 16 amino acids. This CDR3 is CASSGRQGSVTDTQYF. CDR3 nucleotide sequence: TGTGCCAGCAGCGGCAGACAGGGCAGCGTAACAGATACGCAGTATTTT.

V is TRBV19 and J is TRBJ1-2; TRBD1 aligns across 9 bases. This CDR3 comprises 15 residues. The germline gives CDR1 LNHDA, CDR2 SQIVND (reference sequence). Trimming took 7 bases from V and 4 from J; bases not matched to a gene: 10. Here the CDR3 reads CASKGTPGQGYGYTF. The CDR3 bases are TGTGCCAGTAAGGGAACTCCGGGACAGGGCTATGGCTACACCTTC.

About this clone: Germline and junction disagree at one end, which may indicate a read error. The chain combines TRBV7-9 with TRBJ2-5, with a possible D match to TRBD1 (7 bases). Germline V gene lookup returns CDR1 SEHNR and CDR2 FQNEAQ (reference sequence). CDR3 length: 12 residues. CDR3 region: CSSSGGTVGQYF. CDR3 coding DNA: TGTTCCAGCAGCGGCGGGACAGTGGGTCAGTACTTC. Based on the CDR3 plus reference TRBV7-9 and TRBJ2-5, the full variable domain is DTGVSQNPRHKITKRGQNVTFRCDPISEHNRLYWYRQTLGQGPEFLTYFQNEAQLEKSRLLSDRFSAERPKGSFSTLEIQRTEQGDSAMYLCSSSGGTVGQYFGPGTRLLVL.

The gene calls are TRBV9 and TRBJ1-2, with 7 bases lining up with TRBD1. This CDR3 has 15 amino acids. V lost 4 bases, J lost 2 bases, and 8 bases stayed unmatched. The germline V gene encodes CDR1 SGDLS and CDR2 YYNGEE. Here the CDR3 reads CASSFFDRDNYGYTF. The CDR3 nucleotides are TGTGCCAGCAGCTTCTTCGACAGGGACAACTATGGCTACACCTTC.

This clone was seen only a few times. The genes are TRBV19 and TRBJ1-5; D remains unclear. This CDR3 is 13 amino acids long. V lost 5 bases to trimming and J lost 7 bases, with 12 bases between them. Germline CDR1 reads LNHDA; CDR2 reads SQIVND (reference sequence). This chain's CDR3 is CASSRQAPQPQHF. CDR3 sequence (DNA): TGTGCCAGTAGTCGGCAGGCCCCCCAGCCCCAGCATTTT. Drawing the rest from reference TRBV19 and TRBJ1-5, the complete variable domain is DGGITQSPKYLFRKEGQNVTLSCEQNLNHDAMYWYRQDPGQGLRLIYYSQIVNDFQKGDIAEGYSVSREKKESFPLTVTSAQKNPTAFYLCASSRQAPQPQHFGDGTRLSIL.

The rearrangement links TRBV2 to TRBJ1-1; possibly TRBD1 for D (5 bases). The CDR3 has 15 residues. In germline, CDR1 is SNHLY, CDR2 FYNNEI. V was pared by 6 bases and J by 1 base, with 15 bases between. The CDR3 coding sequence is TGTGCCAGCAGGGGACCCGGGGGTGGGAACACTGAAGCTTTCTTT. Protein sequence: CASRGPGGGNTEAFF.

The rearrangement joins TRBV11-2 to TRBJ1-1; D is undetermined. From germline, CDR1 is SGHAT and CDR2 FQNNGV. The CDR3 has 13 amino acids. V lost 5 bases to trimming and J lost 5 bases, with 12 bases between them. The CDR3 region has the DNA TGTGCCAGCAGCCCTAGCCTTAGAACTGAAGCTTTCTTT. Protein product: CASSPSLRTEAFF.

This chain links TRBV7-3 with TRBJ1-1, with D tentatively TRBD1 (6 bases). The ends were cut back, 2 bases at V and 2 bases at J, with 9 bases in the middle. The CDR3 is 14 amino acids. CDR1 is SGHTA and CDR2 is FQGTGA in the germline V gene. CDR3 amino acids: CASSLGTTNTEAFF. CDR3 DNA sequence: TGTGCCAGCAGCTTAGGGACAACAAACACTGAAGCTTTCTTT.

The chain is built from TRBV28 and TRBJ2-3; weak D call: TRBD2 (6 bases). V was shortened by 3 bases and J by 0 bases, with 13 bases between the two germline ends. The CDR3 length is 16 residues. Germline V gives CDR1 MDHEN, CDR2 SYDVKM. The CDR3 coding sequence is TGTGCCAGCAGTTTGGGGGTAGCGGCTAGCACAGATACGCAGTATTTT. This gives the protein CASSLGVAASTDTQYF.

The chain has TRBV5-1 and TRBJ1-4; D is unresolved. With 2 bases removed from V and 6 bases from J, the gap between germline ends came to 11 bases. Per germline, CDR1 SGHRS and CDR2 YFSETQ. This CDR3 contains 14 residues. The CDR3 here is CASSFDIVDEKLFF. The CDR3 nucleotides are TGCGCCAGCAGCTTTGACATCGTCGATGAAAAACTGTTTTTT. The full variable domain, with the rest looked up from reference TRBV5-1 and TRBJ1-4, is KAGVTQTPRYLIKTRGQQVTLSCSPISGHRSVSWYQQTPGQGLQFLFEYFSETQRNKGNFPGRFSGRQFSNSRSEMNVSTLELGDSALYLCASSFDIVDEKLFFGSGTQLSVL.

As for this clone: Germline and junction disagree at one end, which may indicate a read error. The CDR3, as DNA: TGTGCCAGCAGCATGGGACGGAGGCCTAATGAAAACCTGTTTTTT. Amino acid sequence: CASSMGRRPNENLFF. The rearrangement uses TRBV5-6 and TRBJ1-4, with D possibly TRBD1 on 5 matching bases. The CDR3 has 15 amino acids. The germline V gene has CDR1 SGHDT and CDR2 YYEEEE.